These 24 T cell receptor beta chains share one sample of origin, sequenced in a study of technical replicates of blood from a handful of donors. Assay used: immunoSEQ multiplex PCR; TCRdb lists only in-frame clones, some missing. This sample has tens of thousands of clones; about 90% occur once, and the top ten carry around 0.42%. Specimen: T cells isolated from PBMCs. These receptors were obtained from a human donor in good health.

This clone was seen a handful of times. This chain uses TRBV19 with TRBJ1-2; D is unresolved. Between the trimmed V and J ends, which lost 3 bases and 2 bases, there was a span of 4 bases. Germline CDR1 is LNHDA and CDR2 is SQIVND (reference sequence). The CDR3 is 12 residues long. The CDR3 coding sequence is TGTGCCAGTAGTATGACAAACTATGGCTACACCTTC. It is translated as CASSMTNYGYTF.

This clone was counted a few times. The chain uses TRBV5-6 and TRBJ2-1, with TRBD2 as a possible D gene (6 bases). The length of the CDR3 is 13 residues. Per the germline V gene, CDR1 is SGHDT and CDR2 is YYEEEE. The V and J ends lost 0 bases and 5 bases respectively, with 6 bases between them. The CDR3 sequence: CASSLGGDNEQFF. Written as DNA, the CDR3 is TGTGCCAGCAGCTTGGGGGGGGACAATGAGCAGTTCTTC. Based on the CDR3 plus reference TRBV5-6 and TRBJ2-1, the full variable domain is DAGVTQSPTHLIKTRGQQVTLRCSPKSGHDTVSWYQQALGQGPQFIFQYYEEEERQRGNFPDRFSGHQFPNYSSELNVNALLLGDSALYLCASSLGGDNEQFFGPGTRLTVL.

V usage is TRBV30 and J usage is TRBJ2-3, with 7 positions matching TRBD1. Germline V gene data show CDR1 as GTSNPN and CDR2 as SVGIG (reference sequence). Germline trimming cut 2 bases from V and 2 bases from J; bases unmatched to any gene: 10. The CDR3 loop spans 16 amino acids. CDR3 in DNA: TGTGCCTGGAGTCCGTATGGACAGGAGTACACAGATACGCAGTATTTT. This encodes CAWSPYGQEYTDTQYF.

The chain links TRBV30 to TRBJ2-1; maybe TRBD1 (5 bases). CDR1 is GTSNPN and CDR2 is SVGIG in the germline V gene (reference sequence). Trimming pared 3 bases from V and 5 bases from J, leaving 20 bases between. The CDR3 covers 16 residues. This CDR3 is CAWRSDSAIPNNEQFF. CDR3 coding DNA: TGTGCCTGGAGGTCTGACAGCGCAATTCCAAACAATGAGCAGTTCTTC.

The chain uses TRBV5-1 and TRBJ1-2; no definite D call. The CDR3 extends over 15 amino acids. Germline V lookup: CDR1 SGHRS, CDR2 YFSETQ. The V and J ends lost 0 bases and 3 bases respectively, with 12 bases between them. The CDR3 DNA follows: TGCGCCAGCAGCTTGGAGGTCTGGAGGGACTATGGCTACACCTTC. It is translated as CASSLEVWRDYGYTF.

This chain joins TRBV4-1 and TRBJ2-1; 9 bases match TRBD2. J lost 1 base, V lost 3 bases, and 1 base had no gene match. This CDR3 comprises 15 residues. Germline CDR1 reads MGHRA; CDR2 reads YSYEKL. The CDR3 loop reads CASSQREGSYNEQFF. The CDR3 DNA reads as TGCGCCAGCAGCCAGCGGGAGGGATCCTACAATGAGCAGTTCTTC.

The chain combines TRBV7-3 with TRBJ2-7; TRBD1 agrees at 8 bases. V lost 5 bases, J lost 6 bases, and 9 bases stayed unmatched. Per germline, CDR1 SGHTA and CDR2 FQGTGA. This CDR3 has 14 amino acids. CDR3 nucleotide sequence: TGTGCCAGCAGCCTCGTCGGACAGGGCGGCGAGCAGTACTTC. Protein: CASSLVGQGGEQYF. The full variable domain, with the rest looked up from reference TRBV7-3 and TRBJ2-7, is GAGVSQTPSNKVTEKGKYVELRCDPISGHTALYWYRQSLGQGPEFLIYFQGTGAADDSGLPNDRFFAVRPEGSVSTLKIQRTERGDSAVYLCASSLVGQGGEQYFGPGTRLTVT.

The chain's CDR3 is CASIGDRGFGNTIYF. The CDR3 bases are TGTGCCAGTATTGGGGACAGGGGTTTTGGAAACACCATATATTTT. The chain employs TRBV19 and TRBJ1-3, with 10 bases fitting TRBD1. The V gene's germline CDR1 is LNHDA and CDR2 SQIVND (reference sequence). The CDR3 consists of 15 residues. After removal of 7 bases from V and 3 bases from J, the junction contained 6 bases not matched to a gene.

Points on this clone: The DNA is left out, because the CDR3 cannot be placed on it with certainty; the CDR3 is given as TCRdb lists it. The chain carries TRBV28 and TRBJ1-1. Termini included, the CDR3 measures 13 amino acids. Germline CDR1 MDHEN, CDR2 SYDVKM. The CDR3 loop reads CASSTSGITEAFF.

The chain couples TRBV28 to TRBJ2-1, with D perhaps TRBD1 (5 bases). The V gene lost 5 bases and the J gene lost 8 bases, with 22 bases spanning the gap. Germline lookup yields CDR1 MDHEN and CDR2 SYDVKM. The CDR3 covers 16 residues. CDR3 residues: CASSTNGIQDGDEQFF. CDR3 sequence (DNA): TGTGCCAGCAGTACGAATGGGATACAGGACGGCGATGAGCAGTTCTTC.

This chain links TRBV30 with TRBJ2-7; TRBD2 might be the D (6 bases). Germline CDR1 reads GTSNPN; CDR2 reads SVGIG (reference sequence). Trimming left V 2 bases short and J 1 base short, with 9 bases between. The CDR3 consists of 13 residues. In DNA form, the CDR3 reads TGTGCCTGGAGTTCGGGAGCTTCCTACGAGCAGTACTTC. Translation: CAWSSGASYEQYF.

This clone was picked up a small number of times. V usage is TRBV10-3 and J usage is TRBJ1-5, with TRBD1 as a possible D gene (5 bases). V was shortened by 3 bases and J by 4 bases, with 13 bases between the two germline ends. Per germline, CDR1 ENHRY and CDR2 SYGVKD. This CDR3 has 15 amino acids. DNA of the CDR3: TGTGCCATCAGTGAAGGCAGGGAGGGAAATCAGCCCCAGCATTTT. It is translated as CAISEGREGNQPQHF.

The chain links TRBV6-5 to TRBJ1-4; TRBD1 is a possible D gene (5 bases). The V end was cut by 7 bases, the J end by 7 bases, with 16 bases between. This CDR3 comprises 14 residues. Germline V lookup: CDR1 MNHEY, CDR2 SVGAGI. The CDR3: CASTGGGTGEKLFF. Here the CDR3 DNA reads TGTGCCAGCACCGGGGGGGGGACGGGTGAAAAACTGTTTTTT.

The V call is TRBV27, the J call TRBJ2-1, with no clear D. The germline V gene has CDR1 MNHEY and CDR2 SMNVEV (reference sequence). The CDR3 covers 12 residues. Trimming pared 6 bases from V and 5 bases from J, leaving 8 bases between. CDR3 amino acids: CASSTRNNEQFF. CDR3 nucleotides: TGTGCCAGCAGCACACGAAACAATGAGCAGTTCTTC.

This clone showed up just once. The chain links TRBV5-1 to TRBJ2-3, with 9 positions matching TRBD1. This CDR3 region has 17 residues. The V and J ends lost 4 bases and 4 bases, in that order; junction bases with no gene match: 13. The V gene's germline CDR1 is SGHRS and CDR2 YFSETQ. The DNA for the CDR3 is TGCGCCAGCAGCCTGGTAGGGACAGGGAAGAGTTCAGATACGCAGTATTTT. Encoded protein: CASSLVGTGKSSDTQYF.

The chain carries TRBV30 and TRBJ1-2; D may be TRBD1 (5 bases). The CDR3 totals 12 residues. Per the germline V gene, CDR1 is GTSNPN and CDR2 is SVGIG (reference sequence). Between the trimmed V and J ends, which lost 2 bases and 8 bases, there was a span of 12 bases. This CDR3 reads CAWSSTGRGYTF. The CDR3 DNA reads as TGTGCCTGGAGTTCAACAGGCAGGGGCTACACCTTC.

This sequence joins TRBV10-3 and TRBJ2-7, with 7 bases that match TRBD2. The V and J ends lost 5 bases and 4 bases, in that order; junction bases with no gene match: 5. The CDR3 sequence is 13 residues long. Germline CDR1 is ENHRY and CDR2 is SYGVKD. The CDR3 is CAISIAGRYEQYF. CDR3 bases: TGTGCCATCAGTATAGCGGGTCGGTACGAGCAGTACTTC.

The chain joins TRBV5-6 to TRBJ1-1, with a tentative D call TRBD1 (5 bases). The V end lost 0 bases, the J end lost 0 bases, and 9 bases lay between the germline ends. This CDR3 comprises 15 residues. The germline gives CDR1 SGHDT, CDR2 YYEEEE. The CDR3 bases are TGTGCCAGCAGCTTGGCCCCAGGGCTGAACACTGAAGCTTTCTTT. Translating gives CASSLAPGLNTEAFF.

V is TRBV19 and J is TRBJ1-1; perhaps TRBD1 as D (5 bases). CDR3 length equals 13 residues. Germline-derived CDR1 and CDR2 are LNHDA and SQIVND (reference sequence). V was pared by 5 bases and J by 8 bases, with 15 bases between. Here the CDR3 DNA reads TGTGCCAGTAGTTGGAGGGGCGCAGGGGAAGCTTTCTTT. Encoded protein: CASSWRGAGEAFF.

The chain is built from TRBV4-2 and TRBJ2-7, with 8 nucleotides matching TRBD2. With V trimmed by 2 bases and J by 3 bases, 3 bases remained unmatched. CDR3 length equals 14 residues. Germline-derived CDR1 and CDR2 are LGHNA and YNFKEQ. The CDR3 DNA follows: TGTGCCAGCAGCCAAAGACGGGAGGGCTACGAGCAGTACTTC. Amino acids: CASSQRREGYEQYF.

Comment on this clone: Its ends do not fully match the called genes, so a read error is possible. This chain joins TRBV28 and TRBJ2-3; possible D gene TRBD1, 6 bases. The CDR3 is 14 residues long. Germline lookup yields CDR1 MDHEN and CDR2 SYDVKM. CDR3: CASNREISTDTQYF. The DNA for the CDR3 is TGTGCAAGCAACAGGGAGATTAGCACAGATACGCAGTATTTT.

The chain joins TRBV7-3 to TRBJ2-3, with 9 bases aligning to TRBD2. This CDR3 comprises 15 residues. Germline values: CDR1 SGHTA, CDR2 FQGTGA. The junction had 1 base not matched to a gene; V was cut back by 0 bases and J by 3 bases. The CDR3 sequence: CASSLTSGRTDTQYF. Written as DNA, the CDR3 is TGTGCCAGCAGCTTAACTAGCGGGAGAACAGATACGCAGTATTTT.

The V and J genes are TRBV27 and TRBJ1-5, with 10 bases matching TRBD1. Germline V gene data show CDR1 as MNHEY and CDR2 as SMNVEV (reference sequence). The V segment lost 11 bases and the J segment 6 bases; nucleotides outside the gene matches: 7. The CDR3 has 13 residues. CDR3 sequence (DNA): TGTGCCTCTGGGGACAGGGGAATTCAGCCCCAGCATTTT. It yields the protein CASGDRGIQPQHF.

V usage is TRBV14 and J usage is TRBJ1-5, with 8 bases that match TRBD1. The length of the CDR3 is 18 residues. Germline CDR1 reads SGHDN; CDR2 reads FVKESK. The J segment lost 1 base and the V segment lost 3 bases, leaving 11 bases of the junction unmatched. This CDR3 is CASSHLPRQGKSNQPQHF. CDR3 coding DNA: TGTGCCAGCAGCCACCTTCCGAGACAGGGGAAAAGCAATCAGCCCCAGCATTTT. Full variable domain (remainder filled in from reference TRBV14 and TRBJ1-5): EAGVTQFPSHSVIEKGQTVTLRCDPISGHDNLYWYRRVMGKEIKFLLHFVKESKQDESGMPNNRFLAERTGGTYSTLKVQPAELEDSGVYFCASSHLPRQGKSNQPQHFGDGTRLSIL.